One T cell receptor (beta chain) is described in this entry. No antigen is known for it. No quality values exist for individual bases; no much larger clone is one base distant. From a lookup of the germline V gene, CDR1 and CDR2 are KGHSH and LQKENI. Cut back by 5 bases and 6 bases, the V and J ends lie 10 bases apart. The CDR3 has 12 amino acids, counting the end cysteine and phenylalanine. This entry keeps only the CDR3 DNA: 36 bases, framed from base 1. The CDR3 regions of human TCRbeta chains were analyzed by immunosequencing. Per the original workflow: TCRs in the repertoires were compared against a reference library of SARS-CoV-2-specific TCRs that had been generated with the MIRA antigen-specificity platform. Breadth was defined as the fraction of unique TCRs that were SARS-CoV-2-associated. Depth was defined as the fraction of total T cells that were SARS-CoV-2-associated. Using the MIRA data, each spike-specific TCR was assigned both to the spike region to which the TCR was reactive and to a CD4 or CD8 class. Log10-transformed breadth and depth values were compared by one-way ANOVA with Sidak's multiple comparisons tests. TCRdb holds this immuneACCESS table with in-frame rearrangements only. Some clones are missing; in checked studies, unresolved V genes explain under half, and the rest has no known cause. That table is the source of V, J and clone size, and D and trimming were worked out from the DNA. The table for this sample lists over 150,000 clones; around 90% of them were counted only once. Of the sample, roughly 1.5% is held by the ten largest clones.

The sample's time point label is to be understood as: baseline before first vaccination. The vaccinee samples were drawn from two UK trials, COV001 and COV002, one of which was a single-blind randomized controlled phase 2/3 trial testing AZD1222 (ChAdOx1 nCoV-19) in healthy adults. For TCRbeta chain sequencing, PBMC samples from trial participants were taken at day 0 and at day 28 after the second dose. This entry comes from a study of T cell responses to AZD1222 COVID-19 vaccine (dated by TCRdb to the early 2020s). As for the study more broadly: AZD1222 recipients given second doses at about 4 weeks or at about 12 weeks were pooled, since spike-specific TCR depth and breadth were not found to differ between the two schedules. Enrollment into the trials was organized by age into subgroups of 18-55, 56-69 and 70-plus years, and those subgroups contained roughly 140, 27 and 60 TCR-sequenced participants, respectively. TCR sequencing covered fewer than 250 trial participants: roughly 200 given two doses of AZD1222 and about 26 given two doses of MenACWY control vaccine.

Study-level results and caveats: Conclusions about previously exposed vaccinees were limited because only a handful of AZD1222 recipients were SARS-CoV-2 seropositive at baseline. In the small 56-69-year group, the increase in depth fell short of significance, most likely because of low power. A significant rise in spike-specific TCR breadth and depth was observed after two AZD1222 doses relative to day 0 and relative to MenACWY recipients. Because no day 14 peak-response samples were available, repertoires were characterized only after the peak T cell response. Participants were mostly white British and included more females than males, and it was suggested by the authors that clonal diversity may have been underestimated. Reportedly, almost half of the unique spike-specific TCRs recognized epitopes lying outside the regions that are mutated in the B.1.351 and B.1.1.7 variants. The whole spike protein was spanned by vaccine-associated CD4 TCRs, and dominant responses were seen in regions 160-218 and 743-854.

The receptor chain draws on TRBV18 and TRBJ1-1; no D gene can be assigned with confidence. This clonotype was sampled from an adult in good health. The sequencing used peripheral blood, collected on day 0 of AZD1222 vaccination. The CDR3: CASSLDRAEAFF. The DNA sequence follows: TGTGCCAGCTCATTGGACCGCGCTGAAGCTTTCTTT. With the portions outside the CDR3 filled from the reference TRBV18 and TRBJ1-1 genes, the complete variable region becomes NAGVMQNPRHLVRRRGQEARLRCSPMKGHSHVYWYRQLPEEGLKFMVYLQKENIIDESGMPKERFSAEFPKEGPSILRIQQVVRGDSAAYFCASSLDRAEAFFGQGTRLTVV.